These 25 T cell receptor beta chains share one sample of origin, sequenced in a study of blood T cells in healthy people across ages. A second PCR of roughly 6 to 12 cycles used a sample-barcoded 5' primer and a J-beta primer mix. TCRdb used MiXCR to reprocess the 5' RACE reads, holding one entry per CDR3 protein. The repertoire holds some 790,000 distinct CDR3 sequences, about 28% seen once, with approximately 15% in the top ten. The material sequenced was blood. These receptors were collected from a woman older than 75 in good health.

Points on this clonotype: Its ends do not fully match the called genes, so a read error is possible. This rearrangement joins TRBV9 to TRBJ1-2; TRBD1 might be the D (5 bases). The CDR3 loop spans 13 amino acids. Looked up from germline, CDR1 is SGDLS and CDR2 is YYNGEE. This chain's CDR3 is CASSIGGDYGYTF. CDR3 DNA: TGTGCCAGCAGCATCGGGGGGGACTACGGCTACACCTTC. The full variable domain, rest sourced from reference TRBV9 and TRBJ1-2, is DSGVTQTPKHLITATGQRVTLRCSPRSGDLSVYWYQQSLDQGLQFLIQYYNGEERAKGNILERFSAQQFPDLHSELNLSSLELGDSALYFCASSIGGDYGYTFGSGTRLTVV.

This clonotype was counted many times. The V and J genes are TRBV20-1 and TRBJ1-6, with no clear D. V was shortened by 4 bases and J by 14 bases, with 9 bases between the two germline ends. The germline V gene encodes CDR1 DFQATT and CDR2 SNEGSKA (reference sequence). The CDR3 sequence is 10 residues long. The CDR3 sequence: CSATAPALHF. CDR3 coding DNA: TGCAGTGCTACTGCTCCGGCCCTCCACTTT.

Notes on this clonotype: At one end the junction does not follow the germline gene, possibly because of a read error. This sequence joins TRBV20-1 and TRBJ2-3; no clear D gene. Germline CDR1 and CDR2: DFQATT and SNEGSKA (reference sequence). The CDR3 totals 12 residues. The CDR3: CSASSSTDMQYF. CDR3 coding DNA: TGCAGCGCTTCGAGTAGCACAGATATGCAGTATTTT.

This clonotype was counted only a few times. This chain joins TRBV27 and TRBJ2-3; tentative D call: TRBD2 (7 bases). The CDR3 runs to 17 residues. Deletions cut 2 bases from V and 6 bases from J, with 21 bases between. The germline V gene encodes CDR1 MNHEY and CDR2 SMNVEV (reference sequence). The DNA for the CDR3 is TGTGCCAGCAGTTTACCGCCGGGGGGCGGACTAGGGGATACGCAGTATTTT. Translation: CASSLPPGGGLGDTQYF.

This clonotype was recorded many times. V and J are TRBV20-1 and TRBJ2-1; 9 bases match TRBD1. This CDR3 spans 14 amino acids. The V segment lost 6 bases and the J segment 7 bases; nucleotides outside the gene matches: 10. Germline lookup yields CDR1 DFQATT and CDR2 SNEGSKA (reference sequence). CDR3 DNA sequence: TGCAGTGCCCCGGACAGGGGACTTTGGAATGAGCAGTTCTTC. This sequence encodes CSAPDRGLWNEQFF.

The CDR3 DNA follows: TGTGCCTACGAGGGGGGCGGTTACACAGATACGCAGTATTTT. Translation: CAYEGGGYTDTQYF. The chain is built from TRBV30 and TRBJ2-3, with D possibly being TRBD1 or TRBD2 (6 bases each). This CDR3 is 14 amino acids long. The V end lost 7 bases, the J end lost 2 bases, and 16 bases lay between the germline ends. The germline gives CDR1 GTSNPN, CDR2 SVGIG (reference sequence).

The table lists this clonotype with many counts. The V gene is TRBV7-2, the J gene TRBJ2-5; TRBD1 agrees at 7 bases. Trimming at V came to 5 bases and at J to 7 bases, leaving 13 bases not matched to a gene. Germline lookup yields CDR1 SGHTA and CDR2 FQGNSA. The CDR3 spans 15 residues. DNA of the CDR3: TGTGCCAGCAGCCTGGGACAGTCTGGAACAACGACCCAGTACTTC. Translated, it gives CASSLGQSGTTTQYF.

The count of this clonotype is one. A much larger clone differs from this one at a single base, so this may be a read error. The genes are TRBV5-1 and TRBJ2-5; D remains ambiguous. The V end was cut by 3 bases, the J end by 1 base, with 10 bases between. CDR3 length equals 14 residues. Per the germline V gene, CDR1 is SGHRS and CDR2 is YFSETQ. The CDR3 DNA reads TGCGCCAGCAGCTGGGTCCACTCCCAAGAGACCCAGTACTTC. This translates into CASSWVHSQETQYF.

This clonotype was observed a handful of times. A clone one base away is much larger, so this may be a read error. V and J are TRBV28 and TRBJ2-5; 11 bases are shared with TRBD2. Looked up from germline, CDR1 is MDHEN and CDR2 is SYDVKM. The J segment lost 11 bases and the V segment lost 3 bases, leaving 20 bases of the junction unmatched. This CDR3 has 18 amino acids. For the CDR3, the DNA is TGTGCCAGCAGTTTCTCCACCTGGGTAGCGGGGGGGAGCGATGAGCAGTACTTC. Its translation is CASSFSTWVAGGSDEQYF.

The chain has TRBV25-1 and TRBJ1-4, with D uncertain. This CDR3 is built from 16 residues. Germline loops: CDR1 MGHDK, CDR2 SYGVNS. The V end was cut by 2 bases, the J end by 0 bases, with 10 bases between. CDR3 sequence: CASSENRGSTNEKLFF. In DNA, the CDR3 is TGTGCCAGCAGTGAAAATCGCGGATCAACTAATGAAAAACTGTTTTTT.

This clonotype was observed at least ten times. This chain links TRBV20-1 with TRBJ1-5, with D uncertain. Germline CDR1 and CDR2: DFQATT and SNEGSKA (reference sequence). V was pared by 4 bases and J by 10 bases, with 14 bases between. The CDR3 totals 12 residues. The CDR3 sequence is CSAKSGGGPQHF. The CDR3 DNA sequence: TGCAGTGCTAAGTCCGGCGGCGGTCCCCAGCATTTT.

This clonotype was detected ten times or more. The rearrangement joins TRBV4-2 to TRBJ2-1; D ambiguous. Germline V gives CDR1 LGHNA, CDR2 YNFKEQ. Trimming took off 3 bases at V and 8 bases at J, with 14 bases between the two ends. The CDR3 has 14 amino acids. CDR3 in amino acids: CASSHPDGRDEQFF. The CDR3 DNA reads TGTGCCAGCAGCCATCCGGACGGACGGGATGAGCAGTTCTTC.

This clonotype came up many times. The rearrangement links TRBV3-1 to TRBJ2-5; TRBD2 matches 9 bases. V dropped 4 bases and J dropped 3; count of bases not matched to a gene: 9. The CDR3 consists of 16 residues. Germline CDR1 is LGHDT and CDR2 is YNNKEL (reference sequence). The CDR3: CASSPSSAGGEETQYF. The CDR3 region has the DNA TGTGCCAGCAGCCCGTCAAGTGCGGGAGGGGAAGAGACCCAGTACTTC.

This clonotype was counted ten times or more. The genes are TRBV20-1 and TRBJ2-1, with D perhaps assigned TRBD1 or TRBD2 (5 bases each). Germline assignment: CDR1 DFQATT and CDR2 SNEGSKA (reference sequence). CDR3 length: 14 residues. V was clipped by 6 bases and J by 5 bases, with 17 bases between them. CDR3: CSAGGGLLDNEQFF. For the CDR3, the DNA is TGCAGTGCCGGTGGGGGTTTGCTTGACAATGAGCAGTTCTTC.

This clonotype has at least ten counts. This chain uses TRBV20-1 with TRBJ1-5, with D perhaps matching TRBD1 (6 bases). With 1 base removed from V and 2 bases from J, the gap between germline ends came to 12 bases. Germline CDR1 and CDR2: DFQATT and SNEGSKA (reference sequence). CDR3 length equals 15 residues. The chain's CDR3 is CSARAGRGGNQPQHF. DNA for the CDR3: TGCAGTGCTAGAGCGGGCAGGGGAGGCAATCAGCCCCAGCATTTT.

The sample holds many counts of this clonotype. The rearrangement joins TRBV6-6 to TRBJ2-5, with 12 bases matching TRBD2. Losses at the gene ends were 3 bases for V and 3 bases for J; bases not matched to a gene: 5. The CDR3 is 16 residues long. CDR1 MNHNY and CDR2 SVGAGI come from the germline V gene (reference sequence). CDR3 in DNA: TGTGCCAGCAGTTATACTAGCGGGGGGTTAAAAGAGACCCAGTACTTC. It specifies CASSYTSGGLKETQYF.

The V gene is TRBV19, the J gene TRBJ1-2; unclear D gene. From germline, CDR1 is LNHDA and CDR2 SQIVND (reference sequence). CDR3 size: 15 residues. V was shortened by 3 bases and J by 0 bases, with 11 bases between the two germline ends. CDR3 nucleotides: TGTGCCAGTAGTATTCGGAGAGTTGCTAACTATGGCTACACCTTC. This translates into CASSIRRVANYGYTF.

About this clonotype itself: A much larger clone sits a single nucleotide away, making a read error possible. The chain combines TRBV4-1 with TRBJ2-1, with 11 bases that match TRBD2. The assigned J gene may be wrong: the sequence end matches TRBJ2-7 better. This CDR3 spans 17 amino acids. Germline CDR1 and CDR2: MGHRA and YSYEKL. CDR3 amino acids: CASSQRGLAASYNEQYF. The CDR3 bases are TGCGCCAGCAGCCAGAGGGGACTAGCGGCCTCCTACAATGAGCAGTACTTC.

This clonotype was observed a handful of times. The J gene is TRBJ1-2, the V gene TRBV11-3; D remains ambiguous. V lost 0 bases and J lost 7, with 9 bases in between. CDR1 SGHNT and CDR2 YENEEA come from the germline V gene. The CDR3 has 13 residues. The CDR3 loop reads CASSLDQLSGYTF. As DNA, the CDR3 is TGTGCCAGCAGCTTAGATCAACTGAGTGGCTACACCTTC.

About this clonotype: At one of its ends the junction is not consistent with the germline gene, which may arise from a read error. The rearrangement links TRBV12-3 or TRBV12-4 to TRBJ1-5; 9 positions match TRBD1. This CDR3 contains 13 residues. The CDR3 region is CAGSDRGNQPQHF. The CDR3 nucleotides read TGTGCCGGCAGTGACAGGGGGAATCAGCCCCAGCATTTT.

V and J are TRBV4-1 and TRBJ2-5; D is unresolved. Trimming took off 3 bases at V and 11 bases at J, with 13 bases between the two ends. CDR1 is MGHRA and CDR2 is YSYEKL in the germline V gene. The CDR3 totals 12 residues. CDR3 coding DNA: TGCGCCAGCAGCCAGGTACTCGGTGAGCAGTACTTC. It specifies CASSQVLGEQYF.

V and J are TRBV12-3 or TRBV12-4 and TRBJ2-4; 10 nucleotides agree with TRBD2. The DNA end is more similar to TRBJ2-5, so the J call may be wrong. This CDR3 spans 16 amino acids. The CDR3 nucleotides read TGTGCCAGCAGTCCACAGGCTAGCGGGGGAAAAGAGACCCAGTACTTC. Residues: CASSPQASGGKETQYF.

At least ten counts were recorded for this clonotype. The CDR3 DNA sequence: TGTGCCAGCAGTGGGAGCGGGCCACCGAACAATGAGCAGTTCTTC. Translation: CASSGSGPPNNEQFF. The genes are TRBV6-5 and TRBJ2-1; D perhaps matches TRBD2 (6 bases). CDR3 size: 15 residues. The germline CDR1 and CDR2 sequences are MNHEY and SVGAGI. The V and J ends lost 5 bases and 5 bases respectively, with 16 bases between them.

The chain couples TRBV20-1 to TRBJ1-4, with TRBD1 as a possible D gene (5 bases). The V end lost 0 bases, the J end lost 5 bases, and 7 bases lay between the germline ends. This CDR3 has 13 residues. Per the germline V gene, CDR1 is DFQATT and CDR2 is SNEGSKA (reference sequence). The CDR3 loop reads CSARDGGNEKLFF. The CDR3 DNA reads as TGCAGTGCTAGAGACGGGGGGAATGAAAAACTGTTTTTT.

The V gene is TRBV5-1, the J gene TRBJ2-3, with 9 bases aligning to TRBD2. This CDR3 comprises 16 residues. The V and J ends lost 4 bases and 2 bases, in that order; junction bases with no gene match: 8. The germline V gene has CDR1 SGHRS and CDR2 YFSETQ. For the CDR3, the DNA is TGCGCCAGCAGCAGACGACTAGCGGCCTACACAGATACGCAGTATTTT. This translates into CASSRRLAAYTDTQYF.